A single sample is the source of the 9 T cell receptor beta chains below, sequenced in a study of spatial heterogeneity in lung cancer. TCRdb used MiXCR to reprocess the 5' RACE reads, holding one entry per CDR3 protein. Of roughly 39,000 distinct CDR3 sequences in the sample, approximately 7% were seen once. Time point here: sample taken at primary tumor resection. The specimen comprised PBMCs, sampled at surgery. Receptor source: a female donor with early-stage non-small cell lung cancer.

This clonotype was counted between two and nine times. The chain employs TRBV15 and TRBJ1-5; 11 positions agree with TRBD1. The V gene end was trimmed by 1 base and the J gene end by 6 bases; junction bases not matched to a gene: 5. Germline CDR1 is LNHNV and CDR2 is YYDKDF (reference sequence). This CDR3 has 16 residues. The DNA of the CDR3 is TGTGCCACCAGCAGAGCCGGGACAGGGGGAGGTCAGCCCCAGCATTTT. As protein: CATSRAGTGGGQPQHF.

This clonotype was detected many times. The chain uses TRBV29-1 and TRBJ2-5; 15 bases map to TRBD2. This CDR3 has 14 residues. The V gene end was trimmed by 6 bases and the J gene end by 2 bases; junction bases not matched to a gene: 1. The V gene's germline CDR1 is SQVTM and CDR2 ANQGSEA. CDR3 coding DNA: TGCAGCGTCGGACTAGCGGGGGGGCAAGAGACCCAGTACTTC. Encoded protein: CSVGLAGGQETQYF.

This clonotype has a count of ten or more. This chain links TRBV6-5 with TRBJ1-2; D possibly corresponds to TRBD1 (5 bases). Germline CDR1 MNHEY, CDR2 SVGAGI. V dropped 3 bases and J dropped 6 bases, with 8 bases sitting between them. This CDR3 has 12 residues. This CDR3 reads CASSYLGDGYTF. For the CDR3, the DNA is TGTGCCAGCAGTTATCTGGGGGATGGCTACACCTTC.

This clonotype was seen a few times. The rearrangement uses TRBV20-1 and TRBJ2-7; D uncertain. This CDR3 has 14 residues. In germline, CDR1 is DFQATT, CDR2 SNEGSKA (reference sequence). V was clipped by 5 bases and J by 2 bases, with 16 bases between them. As DNA, the CDR3 is TGCAGTGCTTTTTCCCCGGGTGACCCCTACGAGCAGTACTTC. As protein: CSAFSPGDPYEQYF.

This clonotype showed up many times. The chain employs TRBV5-1 and TRBJ2-7, with D possibly matching TRBD1 (6 bases). V dropped 4 bases and J dropped 2 bases, with 10 bases sitting between them. The CDR3 is 13 residues long. CDR1 SGHRS and CDR2 YFSETQ come from the germline V gene. CDR3 coding DNA: TGCGCCAGCAGCCATGGACAGACCTACGAGCAGTACTTC. Translating it yields CASSHGQTYEQYF.

This clonotype appeared a few times. The chain couples TRBV20-1 to TRBJ1-6; maybe TRBD1 (5 bases). V was clipped by 3 bases and J by 1 base, with 10 bases between them. The CDR3 consists of 15 residues. The germline V gene encodes CDR1 DFQATT and CDR2 SNEGSKA (reference sequence). The CDR3: CSARLGGSYNSPLHF. The CDR3 nucleotides are TGCAGTGCTAGGCTCGGGGGGTCCTATAATTCACCCCTCCACTTT.

This clonotype has ten or more counts. The chain carries TRBV28 and TRBJ2-3; 7 nucleotides align to TRBD1. J gave up 2 bases and V 2 bases, and 7 bases lay outside the gene matches. Per germline, CDR1 MDHEN and CDR2 SYDVKM. The CDR3 runs 16 residues. For the CDR3, the DNA is TGTGCCAGCAGTTTACCTGGACAGGCCCCCACAGATACGCAGTATTTT. It encodes CASSLPGQAPTDTQYF. The complete variable domain, with remaining parts taken from reference TRBV28 and TRBJ2-3, reads DVKVTQSSRYLVKRTGEKVFLECVQDMDHENMFWYRQDPGLGLRLIYFSYDVKMKEKGDIPEGYSVSREKKERFSLILESASTNQTSMYLCASSLPGQAPTDTQYFGPGTRLTVL.

This clonotype showed up just a few times. The genes are TRBV20-1 and TRBJ1-5; D remains unclear. This CDR3 region has 12 residues. CDR1 and CDR2 from the germline V gene are DFQATT and SNEGSKA (reference sequence). The V end lost 6 bases, the J end lost 5 bases, and 11 bases lay between the germline ends. For the CDR3, the DNA is TGCAGTGCCAATCGGGGAGATCAGCCCCAGCATTTT. This translates into CSANRGDQPQHF.

This clonotype has ten or more counts. The V gene is TRBV10-3, the J gene TRBJ1-1; the D gene is possibly TRBD1 (6 bases). CDR1 and CDR2 (germline): ENHRY, SYGVKD. This CDR3 is built from 12 residues. Trimming pared 3 bases from V and 13 bases from J, leaving 15 bases between. This CDR3 is CAISEFLTGYFF. The CDR3, as DNA: TGTGCCATCAGTGAATTTCTAACAGGGTATTTCTTT.